These T cell receptor beta chains were read from a single sample in a study of identical twins. MiXCR, run by TCRdb on the 5' RACE reads, gives a single entry per CDR3 protein. The sample has approximately 300,000 distinct CDR3 sequences, roughly 10% seen once; the top ten hold 6% to 8.5%. These data were likewise used in another study, on yellow fever vaccine responses in identical twins.

What was sequenced was CD8+ T cells sorted from blood. The receptor set was obtained from a woman between 18 and 30 years old in good health. CDR3s include the opening cysteine and the closing phenylalanine or tryptophan. D genes are given only for firm matches. Size is omitted from some rows. Given values are once, few, many or a class for expanded clones.

clone size	V gene	J gene	D gene	CDR3 protein	CDR3 DNA
few	TRBV11-2	TRBJ2-4	TRBD1	CASSSNRGWGDHIQYF	TGTGCCAGCAGTTCTAACAGGGGGTGGGGGGATCACATTCAGTACTTC
few	TRBV12-3/TRBV12-4	TRBJ2-7	NA	CASSFSGASYEQYF	TGTGCCAGCAGTTTTTCCGGGGCCTCCTACGAGCAGTACTTC
few	TRBV6-2/TRBV6-3	TRBJ2-2	NA	CASTYLRGSGELFF	TGTGCCAGCACCTACTTAAGGGGTTCCGGGGAGCTGTTTTTT
NA	TRBV6-2/TRBV6-3	TRBJ2-2	TRBD1	CASSYRNRGGVRSGELFF	TGTGCCAGCAGTTACCGGAATAGAGGGGGCGTGAGGTCCGGGGAGCTGTTTTTT
NA	TRBV5-1	TRBJ2-7	NA	CASSLVRGLSYEQYF	TGCGCCAGCAGCTTGGTACGCGGACTCTCCTACGAGCAGTACTTC
few	TRBV13	TRBJ2-1	NA	CASSQTPTGYNEQFF	TGTGCCAGCAGCCAAACCCCGACGGGGTACAATGAGCAGTTCTTC
few	TRBV7-9	TRBJ2-7	NA	CASSSRDLERYEQYF	TGTGCCAGCAGCTCACGGGACCTAGAACGCTACGAGCAGTACTTC
few	TRBV2	TRBJ1-4	NA	CASSVGDVEKLFF	TGTGCCAGCAGTGTGGGGGATGTCGAAAAACTGTTTTTT
few	TRBV12-3/TRBV12-4	TRBJ2-1	TRBD2	CASSLGAGENNEQFF	TGTGCCAGCAGTTTAGGAGCGGGAGAGAACAATGAGCAGTTCTTC
many	TRBV12-3/TRBV12-4	TRBJ2-3	NA	CASSVLGTQYF	TGTGCCAGCAGCGTACTTGGTACGCAGTATTTT
few	TRBV5-1	TRBJ2-7	TRBD1	CASSPEAGGFYEQYF	TGCGCCAGCAGCCCCGAGGCAGGGGGCTTTTACGAGCAGTACTTC
few	TRBV20-1	TRBJ2-1	NA	CSARDLGSMGEQFF	TGCAGTGCTAGAGATCTAGGTAGCATGGGTGAGCAGTTCTTC
NA	TRBV4-1	TRBJ2-1	NA	CASSQRNDYNEQFF	TGCGCCAGCAGTCAACGCAACGATTACAATGAGCAGTTCTTC
few	TRBV3-1	TRBJ2-3	NA	CASSPHPLGDTQYF	TGTGCCAGCAGCCCCCACCCTCTAGGAGATACGCAGTATTTT
many	TRBV29-1	TRBJ2-7	NA	CSVATVSYEQYF	TGCAGCGTTGCAACAGTTTCCTACGAGCAGTACTTC
many	TRBV29-1	TRBJ2-7	TRBD2	CSVLFRGETYEQYF	TGCAGCGTTCTCTTCCGGGGGGAAACCTACGAGCAGTACTTC
few	TRBV10-3	TRBJ2-1	NA	CAISQGRSYNEQFF	TGTGCCATCAGTCAGGGGCGTTCCTACAATGAGCAGTTCTTC
few	TRBV29-1	TRBJ2-3	NA	CSVERQGTDTQYF	TGCAGCGTTGAAAGACAGGGCACAGATACGCAGTATTTT
many	TRBV20-1	TRBJ2-3	NA	CSAILGDTDTQYF	TGCAGTGCTATCCTCGGAGACACAGATACGCAGTATTTT
many	TRBV7-9	TRBJ2-1	TRBD2	CASSPMTSGSYNEQFF	TGTGCCAGCAGCCCTATGACTAGCGGGAGTTACAATGAGCAGTTCTTC
NA	TRBV20-1	TRBJ2-5	NA	CSARDLMGTQETQYF	TGCAGTGCTAGAGATCTAATGGGGACGCAAGAGACCCAGTACTTC
many	TRBV12-3/TRBV12-4	TRBJ2-5	TRBD1	CASSIRQGETQYF	TGTGCCAGCAGTATAAGACAGGGTGAGACCCAGTACTTC
many	TRBV4-2	TRBJ1-2	NA	CASSQDMGTAYGYTF	TGTGCCAGCAGCCAAGATATGGGGACTGCCTATGGCTACACCTTC
few	TRBV29-1	TRBJ1-1	NA	CSVVWTEAFF	TGCAGCGTTGTATGGACTGAAGCTTTCTTT
few	TRBV3-1	TRBJ2-7	NA	CASSQGISATIYEQYF	TGTGCCAGCAGCCAAGGTATAAGCGCTACTATCTACGAGCAGTACTTC
NA	TRBV12-3/TRBV12-4	TRBJ2-3	NA	CASSSRKGIGTDTQYF	TGTGCCAGCAGTTCCCGTAAGGGGATCGGCACAGATACGCAGTATTTT
few	TRBV12-3/TRBV12-4	TRBJ2-1	TRBD1	CASNGGQGARNEQFF	TGTGCCAGCAATGGGGGACAGGGGGCGCGGAATGAGCAGTTCTTC
NA	TRBV20-1	TRBJ2-1	TRBD2	CSARDSSGRAPYNEQFF	TGCAGTGCTAGAGATAGTAGCGGGAGGGCCCCCTACAATGAGCAGTTCTTC
NA	TRBV29-1	TRBJ2-3	TRBD2	CSAGRAGGDTQYF	TGCAGCGCTGGAAGAGCGGGAGGAGATACGCAGTATTTT
few	TRBV3-1	TRBJ2-1	NA	CASSQDRKGGVYQSSYNEQFF	TGTGCCAGCAGCCAAGATCGTAAGGGGGGGGTCTATCAAAGCTCCTACAATGAGCAGTTCTTC
many	TRBV4-1	TRBJ2-7	TRBD1	CASSQGDRGYEQYF	TGCGCCAGCAGCCAAGGAGACAGGGGGTACGAGCAGTACTTC
NA	TRBV4-1	TRBJ2-7	NA	CASSQDMGEQYF	TGCGCCAGCAGCCAAGATATGGGGGAGCAGTACTTC
few	TRBV25-1	TRBJ2-6	NA	CASSELGTLSGANVLTF	TGTGCCAGCAGTGAATTGGGGACACTATCTGGGGCCAACGTCCTGACTTTC
many	TRBV20-1	TRBJ2-3	TRBD1	CSARDLEGAWADTQYF	TGCAGTGCTAGAGATCTCGAGGGGGCTTGGGCAGATACGCAGTATTTT
many	TRBV15	TRBJ2-2	NA	CATSRDLGSTGELFF	TGTGCCACCAGCAGAGATCTGGGTAGCACCGGGGAGCTGTTTTTT
few	TRBV3-1	TRBJ1-6	TRBD1	CASSLNDRDNSPLHF	TGTGCCAGCAGCCTCAACGACAGGGACAATTCACCCCTCCACTTT
NA	TRBV20-1	TRBJ2-7	TRBD1	CSAAGTGTYEQYF	TGCAGTGCGGCCGGGACAGGGACCTACGAGCAGTACTTC
NA	TRBV10-3	TRBJ1-6	TRBD1	CAIRPGQPEVSPLHF	TGTGCCATCAGACCGGGACAGCCTGAAGTTTCACCCCTCCACTTT
many	TRBV24-1	TRBJ2-7	NA	CATSEGTYEQYF	TGTGCCACCAGTGAAGGGACTTACGAGCAGTACTTC
NA	TRBV4-3	TRBJ2-1	NA	CASSQKPLNSYNEQFF	TGCGCCAGCAGCCAGAAGCCTTTGAACTCCTACAATGAGCAGTTCTTC
NA	TRBV24-1	TRBJ2-2	NA	CATSDLPSGTGELFF	TGTGCCACCAGTGATTTGCCTTCAGGGACCGGGGAGCTGTTTTTT
many	TRBV27	TRBJ2-7	TRBD1	CASSQGTDSYEQYF	TGTGCCAGCAGTCAAGGGACAGACTCCTACGAGCAGTACTTC
many	TRBV3-1	TRBJ2-7	TRBD2	CASSQKFLAGYEQYF	TGTGCCAGCAGCCAAAAGTTTCTAGCGGGCTACGAGCAGTACTTC
NA	TRBV4-3	TRBJ2-7	TRBD2	CASSQDRGGAPDEQYF	TGCGCCAGCAGCCAAGATCGGGGGGGGGCCCCCGACGAGCAGTACTTC
many	TRBV9	TRBJ2-7	TRBD2	CASSGTSGGPYEQYF	TGTGCCAGCAGCGGGACTAGCGGGGGACCCTACGAGCAGTACTTC
few	TRBV7-4	TRBJ2-5	NA	CASSCQETQYF	TGTGCCAGCAGCTGCCAAGAGACCCAGTACTTC
few	TRBV4-2	TRBJ2-1	NA	CASSQDPGTYNEQFF	TGTGCCAGCAGCCAAGACCCGGGGACCTACAATGAGCAGTTCTTC
many	TRBV29-1	TRBJ2-7	NA	CSVEGYGSSYEQYF	TGCAGCGTTGAGGGGTATGGCAGCTCCTACGAGCAGTACTTC
many	TRBV7-9	TRBJ1-1	TRBD1	CASSLGQGNTEAFF	TGTGCCAGCAGCTTGGGACAGGGGAACACTGAAGCTTTCTTT
many	TRBV7-2	TRBJ2-5	TRBD1	CASRPTGGETQYF	TGTGCCAGCAGGCCTACAGGGGGGGAGACCCAGTACTTC
NA	TRBV5-1	TRBJ2-7	TRBD2	CASGLTSGGTYEQYF	TGCGCCAGCGGCCTGACTAGCGGAGGGACCTACGAGCAGTACTTC
few	TRBV3-1	TRBJ2-1	TRBD2	CASSQASGGPYNEQFF	TGTGCCAGCAGCCAAGCTAGCGGGGGCCCTTACAATGAGCAGTTCTTC
once	TRBV4-1	TRBJ2-7	NA	CASSLAPGLSFYEQYF	TGCGCCAGCAGCCTCGCCCCGGGACTTTCGTTCTACGAGCAGTACTTC